This T cell receptor beta chain was obtained from a study of T cells in Graves' hyperthyroidism and ophthalmopathy. Study outcomes and limitations: Expanded thyroid clonotypes (above 0.001) were mostly also found in blood.

The source material, RNA transcripts, was used to amplify TCR beta CDR3 regions. The TCR CDR3 first-round RT-PCR relied on the HTBI primer set. TCRdb recomputed calls from the multiplex PCR reads with MiXCR, one row per CDR3 protein. The table has hundreds of thousands of distinct CDR3 sequences, approximately 15% seen once. This clonotype was recorded a few times. What it binds is unknown. Patients were excluded because of uncontrolled infection, other autoimmune disease, pregnancy or lactation. Thyroid ultrasound, orbital computed tomography, clinical symptoms, and serum thyroxine and TRAb underpinned diagnoses. Fresh peripheral blood, about 9.9 ml, yielded the PBMCs. This CDR3 is 17 amino acids long. The germline V gene has CDR1 MNHNS and CDR2 SASEGT. Trimming stripped 6 bases from V and 0 bases from J, with 21 bases between.

The gene calls are TRBV6-1 and TRBJ2-7, with a tentative D call TRBD2 (6 bases). The material sequenced was blood. This clonotype was obtained from a young woman with Graves' hyperthyroidism that later progressed to Graves' ophthalmopathy. The CDR3: CASSPVVMSGFSYEQYF. As DNA, the CDR3 is TGTGCCAGCAGCCCAGTGGTCATGAGCGGGTTCTCCTACGAGCAGTACTTC.